This TCR beta chain came from a study of blood T cell repertoires in COVID-19. The overall study: The United States, Italy and Spain were the sources of the acute and convalescent COVID-19 samples. Sample material is recorded as cDNA or gDNA derived from T cells, B-cell-depleted T cells, or PBMCs.

The cohort comprised adults aged roughly 18 to 95 years residing in under 25 US areas. Recovered status in Cohort 3 required two negative PCRs, clearance, or symptom resolution. Trimming cost V 8 bases and J 4 bases; bases outside gene matches: 9. In germline, CDR1 is MNHEY, CDR2 SMNVEV (reference sequence). The CDR3 consists of 14 residues. The assay was immunoSEQ multiplex PCR, and TCRdb's table has in-frame clones only and misses some. The repertoire consists of around 300,000 clones, with around 90% occurring once and the leading ten covering 6% to 7%. The chain couples TRBV27 to TRBJ1-2, with TRBD1 matching over 8 bases. The TCR originated in a woman aged 35 to 49 who had recovered from COVID-19. The sample consisted of PBMCs or T cells enriched from blood (not recorded which). The CDR3 nucleotides read TGTGCCAGCTCCCCCAGGGGGCGTTTCTATGGCTACACCTTC. Protein sequence: CASSPRGRFYGYTF.